The present T cell receptor (beta chain) was sequenced within a study of shared T cell receptors in the human thymus. The germline CDR1 and CDR2 sequences are MGHRA and YSYEKL. V dropped 1 base and J dropped 2; count of bases not matched to a gene: 6. The CDR3 has 16 amino acids. TCRdb keeps only in-frame clones here, not all; method: immunoSEQ multiplex PCR. Of about 540,000 clones in the sample, approximately 80% were seen once. Another study also made use of these data, one on human thymus T cells.

The chain employs TRBV4-1 and TRBJ2-3, with 7 bases fitting TRBD1. This clonotype originated in a boy younger than two with a congenital heart defect. Source material: thymocytes. The CDR3 protein is CASSQVTDRVTDTQYF. Written as DNA, the CDR3 is TGCGCCAGCAGCCAAGTAACCGACAGGGTCACAGATACGCAGTATTTT.